The next 27 T cell receptor beta chains were all read from a single sample in a study of radiation and T cells in renal cell carcinoma. The time point is: blood 4 weeks post-SBRT, at nephrectomy. Treatment in this sample: 15 Gy SBRT to primary tumor, nephrectomy 4 weeks later. The repertoire was sequenced with immunoSEQ multiplex PCR; TCRdb's copy has only in-frame clones and lacks some. The table has roughly 61,000 clones, approximately 80% seen once. Here the sequenced sample was blood, taken from a patient whose treatment included radiotherapy and nephrectomy. The receptors were gathered from a man aged 55-75 years with renal cell carcinoma.

The chain links TRBV10-1 to TRBJ2-1, with 11 bases fitting TRBD2. The CDR3 contains 16 residues. Germline V CDR1 and CDR2: WNHNN, SYGVQD (reference sequence). Trimming took 2 bases from V and 8 from J; bases not matched to a gene: 8. The CDR3, as DNA: TGCGCCAGCAGTGAGGGGGTAGCGGGGGGGTTGGATGAGCAGTTCTTC. This sequence encodes CASSEGVAGGLDEQFF.

The chain carries TRBV14 and TRBJ2-2, with 7 bases aligning to TRBD1. V lost 0 bases and J lost 4; bases outside the gene matches: 11. CDR3 length equals 18 residues. Per the germline V gene, CDR1 is SGHDN and CDR2 is FVKESK. CDR3 loop: CASSQERDPAGGTGELFF. The CDR3 DNA is TGTGCCAGCAGCCAAGAAAGGGACCCGGCAGGGGGCACCGGGGAGCTGTTTTTT.

This clone was counted a single time. The gene calls are TRBV7-3 and TRBJ2-7; either TRBD1 or TRBD2 may fit D (5 bases each). The CDR3 extends over 17 amino acids. Trimming cost V 1 base and J 3 bases, with 19 bases left between them. CDR1 is SGHTA and CDR2 is FQGTGA in the germline V gene. The CDR3 reads CASSLKVGRAEFYEQYV. CDR3 DNA sequence: TGTGCCAGCAGCTTAAAGGTGGGACGCGCCGAGTTCTACGAGCAGTACGTC.

The chain carries TRBV7-3 and TRBJ2-1, with D perhaps TRBD1 or TRBD2 (5 bases each). The CDR3 has 17 amino acids. V was trimmed by 1 base and J by 2 bases, leaving 15 bases between them. Germline values: CDR1 SGHTA, CDR2 FQGTGA. CDR3 residues: CASSLNPRGPTYNEQFF. The CDR3 nucleotides are TGTGCCAGCAGCTTAAATCCTCGGGGCCCCACCTACAATGAGCAGTTCTTC.

This clone came up a few times. This chain links TRBV19 with TRBJ2-3, with a possible D match to TRBD1 (5 bases). The CDR3 covers 14 residues. Germline assignment: CDR1 LNHDA and CDR2 SQIVND (reference sequence). The V gene lost 3 bases and the J gene lost 2 bases, with 9 bases spanning the gap. The CDR3: CASSMTAYTDTQYF. The CDR3 DNA is TGTGCCAGTAGTATGACAGCATACACAGATACGCAGTATTTT. The whole variable domain, filled in from reference TRBV19 and TRBJ2-3, reads DGGITQSPKYLFRKEGQNVTLSCEQNLNHDAMYWYRQDPGQGLRLIYYSQIVNDFQKGDIAEGYSVSREKKESFPLTVTSAQKNPTAFYLCASSMTAYTDTQYFGPGTRLTVL.

This clone occurred once. The J gene is TRBJ1-1, the V gene TRBV6-1, with a weak D call TRBD1 (6 bases). Per the germline V gene, CDR1 is MNHNS and CDR2 is SASEGT. Trimming removed 6 bases at V and 2 bases at J, with 16 bases between. The CDR3 is 15 residues long. The CDR3 protein is CASRPMTGSNTEAFF. CDR3 nucleotide sequence: TGTGCCAGCAGGCCCATGACAGGATCCAACACTGAAGCTTTCTTT.

V and J are TRBV5-4 and TRBJ2-2, with D possibly being TRBD2 (5 bases). The ends were cut back, 0 bases at V and 9 bases at J, with 12 bases in the middle. The CDR3 sequence is 14 residues long. CDR1 is SGHNT and CDR2 is YYREEE in the germline V gene (reference sequence). The CDR3 loop is CASSLDREGRELFF. For the CDR3, the DNA is TGTGCCAGCAGCTTGGACAGAGAGGGCCGGGAGCTGTTTTTT.

This chain links TRBV5-1 with TRBJ2-5, with D hard to call. The CDR3 consists of 14 residues. CDR1 SGHRS and CDR2 YFSETQ come from the germline V gene. Trimming took off 0 bases at V and 1 base at J, with 7 bases between the two ends. The CDR3 DNA is TGCGCCAGCAGCTTGGTTGCGGCCCAAGAGACCCAGTACTTC. It codes for CASSLVAAQETQYF.

This clone has just a few counts. The rearrangement joins TRBV6-4 to TRBJ1-1; 7 bases are a match to TRBD1. The CDR3 totals 14 residues. Losses at the gene ends were 8 bases for V and 2 bases for J; bases not matched to a gene: 8. The germline gives CDR1 MRHNA, CDR2 SNTAGT. The CDR3, as DNA: TGTGCCAGCCAGGGGGGGGGATTCAACACTGAAGCTTTCTTT. This sequence encodes CASQGGGFNTEAFF.

This clone was seen a handful of times. The junction departs from the called germline gene at one end, perhaps through a read error. The chain links TRBV7-9 to TRBJ2-1, with D possibly matching TRBD1 (5 bases). Germline loops: CDR1 SEHNR, CDR2 FQNEAQ (reference sequence). The CDR3 has 15 amino acids. The CDR3 nucleotides read TGCGCCAGCAGCCAAGGTAGGGGCTCCTACAATGAGCAGTTCTTC. Translated: CASSQGRGSYNEQFF.

This chain uses TRBV14 with TRBJ2-1, with D possibly being TRBD1 (5 bases). CDR1 and CDR2 (germline): SGHDN, FVKESK. Trimming shortened V by 1 base and J by 3 bases, and 10 bases separated the two germline ends. The CDR3 is 15 amino acids. In DNA, the CDR3 is TGTGCCAGCAGCCAAGGGACACTTCTCTACAATGAGCAGTTCTTC. Its translation: CASSQGTLLYNEQFF.

The gene calls are TRBV9 and TRBJ1-1; D uncertain. The V and J ends lost 1 base and 1 base respectively, with 8 bases between them. Germline-derived CDR1 and CDR2 are SGDLS and YYNGEE. The CDR3 loop spans 14 amino acids. CDR3: CASSVWAENTEAFF. For the CDR3, the DNA is TGTGCCAGCAGCGTATGGGCGGAGAACACTGAAGCTTTCTTT.

The chain recombines TRBV7-2 with TRBJ2-7, with a weak D call TRBD2 (6 bases). Germline V lookup: CDR1 SGHTA, CDR2 FQGNSA. V was shortened by 7 bases and J by 3 bases, with 19 bases between the two germline ends. The CDR3 contains 15 residues. This CDR3 is CASTVGLSDDYEQYF. CDR3 nucleotides: TGTGCCAGCACCGTGGGACTTTCTGACGACTACGAGCAGTACTTC.

This chain uses TRBV25-1 with TRBJ2-3; D gene uncertain. The germline V and J ends were trimmed by 3 bases and 0 bases, with 4 bases remaining between them. There are 13 residues in the CDR3. The germline gives CDR1 MGHDK, CDR2 SYGVNS. CDR3 sequence reads: CASSEGSTDTQYF. The CDR3 region has the DNA TGTGCCAGCAGTGAGGGAAGCACAGATACGCAGTATTTT.

This clone was counted a single time. The chain has TRBV5-1 and TRBJ2-7; 7 nucleotides line up with TRBD2. With V trimmed by 4 bases and J by 3 bases, 10 bases remained unmatched. Germline CDR1 reads SGHRS; CDR2 reads YFSETQ. The CDR3 is 15 amino acids. The CDR3 is CASSPGRGMGYEQYF. The CDR3 nucleotides are TGCGCCAGCAGCCCAGGGCGGGGGATGGGCTACGAGCAGTACTTC.

The V call is TRBV19, the J call TRBJ1-1, with 7 bases identical to TRBD1. Losses at the gene ends were 2 bases for V and 7 bases for J; bases not matched to a gene: 7. CDR3 length equals 14 residues. Germline V gene lookup returns CDR1 LNHDA and CDR2 SQIVND (reference sequence). The CDR3 region is CASSITPRGNEAFF. The CDR3 DNA sequence: TGTGCCAGTAGTATAACCCCCAGGGGGAATGAAGCTTTCTTT.

The V and J genes are TRBV9 and TRBJ1-1, with D unresolved. Germline CDR1 SGDLS, CDR2 YYNGEE. There are 16 residues in the CDR3. The V end was cut by 0 bases, the J end by 4 bases, with 16 bases between. CDR3 residues: CASSVAVRGSGTEAFF. The CDR3 nucleotides read TGTGCCAGCAGCGTAGCTGTCCGGGGTTCCGGCACTGAAGCTTTCTTT.

The chain recombines TRBV2 with TRBJ2-5; 10 bases map to TRBD2. The J segment lost 2 bases and the V segment lost 4 bases, leaving 1 base of the junction unmatched. Germline CDR1 is SNHLY and CDR2 is FYNNEI. The CDR3 contains 14 residues. Here the CDR3 reads CASSGTSGQETQYF. The CDR3 coding sequence is TGTGCCAGCAGTGGGACTAGCGGTCAAGAGACCCAGTACTTC.

The chain employs TRBV9 and TRBJ2-7; 8 bases match TRBD1. CDR1 and CDR2 from the germline V gene are SGDLS and YYNGEE. The CDR3 loop spans 15 amino acids. The trim removed 4 bases at V and 0 bases at J, leaving 6 bases unmatched. CDR3: CASSPQGGSSYEQYF. The DNA of the CDR3 is TGTGCCAGCAGCCCACAGGGGGGCAGCTCCTACGAGCAGTACTTC.

V gene TRBV7-2 combines with J gene TRBJ2-7, with unresolved D. Germline V CDR1 and CDR2: SGHTA, FQGNSA. This CDR3 comprises 13 residues. The V end was cut by 1 base, the J end by 3 bases, with 7 bases between. The CDR3 is CASSLDEYYEQYF. Here the CDR3 DNA reads TGTGCCAGCAGCTTAGATGAGTACTACGAGCAGTACTTC.

The chain combines TRBV5-6 with TRBJ1-4; no firm D call. Deletions cut 0 bases from V and 12 bases from J, with 9 bases between. The CDR3 runs 12 residues. Germline values: CDR1 SGHDT, CDR2 YYEEEE. The CDR3 bases are TGTGCCAGCAGCTTGGAGCCGAAGGAACTGTTTTTT. Residues: CASSLEPKELFF.

The genes are TRBV5-1 and TRBJ2-3, with 16 bases fitting TRBD2. CDR3 length: 16 amino acids. V shed 4 bases and J 11 bases; nucleotides not matched to a gene: 10. The germline V gene encodes CDR1 SGHRS and CDR2 YFSETQ. This chain's CDR3 is CASSTGTSGGAGKQYF. DNA of the CDR3: TGCGCCAGCAGCACCGGGACTAGCGGGGGGGCAGGTAAGCAGTATTTT.

The chain carries TRBV9 and TRBJ1-1, with D possibly being TRBD1 (6 bases). This CDR3 is built from 14 residues. Germline CDR1 and CDR2: SGDLS and YYNGEE. Trimming took 1 base from V and 4 from J, leaving 11 bases between them. The CDR3 nucleotides read TGTGCCAGCAGCGTACAACAGGGTAGCACTGAAGCTTTCTTT. Translation gives CASSVQQGSTEAFF.

This clone was observed a single time. This sequence joins TRBV5-1 and TRBJ1-4; no clear D gene. Trimming shortened V by 9 bases and J by 15 bases, and 9 bases separated the two germline ends. This CDR3 region has 8 residues. The germline CDR1 and CDR2 sequences are SGHRS and YFSETQ. CDR3 bases: TGCGCCAATAAGCGGTTGTTTTTT. It codes for CANKRLFF.

This rearrangement joins TRBV19 to TRBJ2-2; 7 bases fit TRBD2. This CDR3 region has 16 residues. CDR1 LNHDA and CDR2 SQIVND come from the germline V gene (reference sequence). J lost 3 bases, V lost 1 base, and 5 bases had no gene match. CDR3 loop: CASSIVRLAYTGELFF. The CDR3 DNA reads TGTGCCAGTAGTATAGTAAGACTAGCTTACACCGGGGAGCTGTTTTTT.

The rearrangement joins TRBV30 to TRBJ1-1; D is perhaps TRBD1 (6 bases). V was pared by 2 bases and J by 1 base, with 11 bases between. CDR3 length: 14 residues. In germline, CDR1 is GTSNPN, CDR2 SVGIG (reference sequence). Written as DNA, the CDR3 is TGTGCCTGGAGTATCAGGGACAAGAACACTGAAGCTTTCTTT. Protein product: CAWSIRDKNTEAFF.

This clone was recorded a few times. V usage is TRBV20-1 and J usage is TRBJ2-7, with a weak D call TRBD2 (6 bases). This CDR3 is 11 amino acids long. Germline CDR1 reads DFQATT; CDR2 reads SNEGSKA (reference sequence). V was pared by 2 bases and J by 7 bases, with 9 bases between. For the CDR3, the DNA is TGCAGTGCTAGATCTGGGAGGGAGCAGTACTTC. Its translation is CSARSGREQYF.